This TCR beta chain was captured in a study of a mutant IDH1 vaccine in newly diagnosed glioma. Study overall: Investigators started vaccination 4-6 weeks after radiotherapy alone, or with temozolomide cycles.

Method: immunoSEQ multiplex PCR; TCRdb's copy keeps in-frame clones and lacks some. The profile shows about 81,000 clones, almost 85% of them singletons. Noted time point: week 23, last vaccination. The content of each vaccine dose was 300 ug of mutant IDH1 20-mer peptide, and topical imiquimod accompanied it. CDR1 and CDR2 (germline): SGHVS, FQNEAQ. The CDR3 loop spans 19 amino acids. V lost 7 bases and J lost 8, with 33 bases in between. This clone was picked up one time. Antigen specificity is unknown. The genes are TRBV7-8 and TRBJ2-1, with D possibly matching TRBD2 (5 bases). The sequences come from PBMCs, collected from a glioma patient whose treatment included an IDH1 peptide vaccine. The clonotype was recovered from a man aged 25-45 years with glioma. Some clones in this sample may be carry-over from other donors' samples. As DNA, the CDR3 is TGTGCCAGCACCTTGAGGAGGCTAGCTGAGATCGGGCTTTCACATGAGCAGTTCTTC. The encoded protein is CASTLRRLAEIGLSHEQFF.